Listed below are T cell receptor beta chains from one sample, sequenced in a study of CD8 T cells in ankylosing spondylitis. TCRdb re-analysed the 5' RACE reads in MiXCR, keeping a single row per CDR3 protein. The profile covers some 840,000 distinct CDR3 sequences, with roughly 10% appearing a single time and approximately 0.51% taken by the ten largest. Sequencing was carried out using blood, either unsorted or a sorted T cell fraction (not recorded which). The receptors originated from a male donor with ankylosing spondylitis. The CDR3 runs from the conserved cysteine through the conserved F or W.

V	J	CDR3
TRBV12-3/TRBV12-4	TRBJ1-1	CASHGYMNTEAFF
TRBV11-2	TRBJ2-7	CASSLDLWSSYEQYF
TRBV12-3/TRBV12-4	TRBJ1-2	CASSWSNYGYTF
TRBV15	TRBJ2-5	CATSRDLVAGPQETQYF
TRBV15	TRBJ2-7	CATSRDIGVSYEQYF
TRBV5-1	TRBJ2-1	CASRQTGDPYNEQFF
TRBV5-1	TRBJ2-5	CASRSQGSETQYF
TRBV6-5	TRBJ1-5	CASSYDRYQPQHF
TRBV7-7	TRBJ2-1	CANSDILASNEQFF
TRBV7-2	TRBJ2-3	CASSLVFSDTQYF
TRBV20-1	TRBJ1-6	CSARGGGDSGHF
TRBV6-1	TRBJ1-1	CASSGQGRGSTEAFF
TRBV7-3	TRBJ1-5	CASSLTYRVQGSNQPQHF
TRBV11-2	TRBJ2-6	CASSFRRGQGPSGANVLTF
TRBV28	TRBJ2-1	CASSLSIAGGGNEQFF
TRBV18	TRBJ2-3	CASSPGTGRDTQYF
TRBV27	TRBJ2-3	CASSPRHRGLLTDTQYF
TRBV6-1	TRBJ1-1	CASSAGRWNLMNTEAFF
TRBV6-5	TRBJ1-5	CASSYSDPWSSNQPQHF
TRBV29-1	TRBJ1-1	CSVRWLYTEAFF
TRBV4-3	TRBJ2-1	CASSQTGTGLNNEQFF
TRBV7-6	TRBJ2-5	CASSLDIPGAQYF
TRBV7-6	TRBJ2-1	CASSLQFDEQFF
TRBV20-1	TRBJ2-5	CSASIRFGSSGLETQYF
TRBV14	TRBJ2-1	CASSQSTYNEQFF
TRBV18	TRBJ2-7	CASSPGTGVYERYF
TRBV7-2	TRBJ2-6	CASSPKVAGDYVLTF
TRBV2	TRBJ1-1	CASSRESEAFF
TRBV20-1	TRBJ2-7	CSARDRIKGIAYEQYF
TRBV5-1	TRBJ1-1	CASSRTGEGDTEAFF
TRBV9	TRBJ2-6	CASSVGGRNSGANVLTF
TRBV6-5	TRBJ1-4	CASSNRVIQEKLFF
TRBV19	TRBJ1-5	CASSIRGGVSNQPQHF
TRBV30	TRBJ2-6	CASRQSASGANVLTF
TRBV20-1	TRBJ2-1	CSARDRASGRALSYNEQFF
TRBV20-1	TRBJ2-3	CSAVRLAGASDTQYF
TRBV28	TRBJ1-5	CASSLPTDRTGNQPQHF
TRBV9	TRBJ1-4	CASSVSTSTNEKLFF
TRBV4-2	TRBJ2-5	CASSPGLAGGPGYQETQYF
TRBV2	TRBJ1-4	CASRTMGAEEKLFF
TRBV6-1	TRBJ2-7	CASSSVQHSYEQYF
TRBV24-1	TRBJ2-1	CATSEPGTGGDEQFF
TRBV6-1	TRBJ2-1	CASSPRGSGRGNEQFF
TRBV27	TRBJ2-1	CASSSQGLAGVSEQFF
TRBV20-1	TRBJ1-1	CSARSVNTEAFF
TRBV7-2	TRBJ1-1	CASSLEGALMRAFF
TRBV27	TRBJ2-3	CASSYKSTDTQYF
TRBV7-6	TRBJ1-6	CASSLDSPNSPLHF
TRBV5-1	TRBJ1-1	CASSSGQGGTNTEAFF
TRBV20-1	TRBJ2-7	CSTQTRGRSGSEQYF
TRBV20-1	TRBJ2-7	CSASSRGRLYEQYF
TRBV20-1	TRBJ1-6	CSARQGFSPLHF
TRBV10-3	TRBJ2-5	CAINSGFQETQYF
TRBV10-1	TRBJ2-1	CASSEVGLAGRTYNEQFF
TRBV6-1	TRBJ1-6	CASRTTGFNSPLHF
TRBV4-3	TRBJ1-1	CASSPAPGTGATEAFF
TRBV20-1	TRBJ1-1	CSARGGGQTKAFF
TRBV20-1	TRBJ2-1	CSSNRGPLYDEQFF